The 29 T cell receptor beta chains below all came from one sample that was sequenced in a study of T-cell memory formation after mild COVID-19. MiXCR was run by TCRdb on the 5' RACE reads, yielding one entry per CDR3 protein. This table holds around 130,000 distinct CDR3 sequences, 16% found once. Material for sequencing was PBMCs or a T cell subset sorted from them (not recorded which). All receptors derive from an adult woman who had mild COVID-19 (a few samples of this study predate the infection). Cell type and time point are not known.

This rearrangement joins TRBV7-2 to TRBJ2-5, with D tentatively TRBD1 (6 bases). This CDR3 has 14 residues. The V gene's germline CDR1 is SGHTA and CDR2 FQGNSA. V was clipped by 5 bases and J by 5 bases, with 15 bases between them. The CDR3 loop reads CASSDNRVTETQYF. DNA for the CDR3: TGTGCCAGCAGCGACAACAGGGTAACGGAGACCCAGTACTTC. The full variable domain, completed using reference TRBV7-2 and TRBJ2-5, is GAGVSQSPSNKVTEKGKDVELRCDPISGHTALYWYRQSLGQGLEFLIYFQGNSAPDKSGLPSDRFSAERTGGSVSTLTIQRTQQEDSAVYLCASSDNRVTETQYFGPGTRLLVL.

In its sample, this clonotype was seen a few times. The chain combines TRBV10-2 with TRBJ2-5; a possible D gene is TRBD2 (6 bases). Germline CDR1 is WSHSY and CDR2 is SAAADI. The CDR3 length is 15 residues. Trimming cost V 7 bases and J 2 bases, with 17 bases left between them. This CDR3 is CASIPPGGAQETQYF. The CDR3 DNA follows: TGCGCCAGCATCCCCCCCGGGGGTGCGCAAGAGACCCAGTACTTC.

The chain joins TRBV5-6 to TRBJ2-7; D not certain. The V gene's germline CDR1 is SGHDT and CDR2 YYEEEE. CDR3 length equals 13 residues. Trimming left V 0 bases short and J 5 bases short, with 9 bases between. In DNA, the CDR3 is TGTGCCAGCAGCTTGGTTACTCCCAACGAGCAGTACTTC. Translated: CASSLVTPNEQYF.

This clonotype has only one observation. V and J are TRBV7-2 and TRBJ1-1, with 12 bases matching TRBD1. V shed 5 bases, J shed 12 bases, and the junction held 10 bases outside the gene matches. This CDR3 contains 14 residues. CDR1 SGHTA and CDR2 FQGNSA come from the germline V gene. The DNA of the CDR3 is TGTGCCAGCAGCCCGCGGGACAGGGGGCTTCGGTCTTTCTTT. Translated: CASSPRDRGLRSFF.

The chain uses TRBV7-3 and TRBJ2-6; tentative D call: TRBD2 (5 bases). The V gene lost 5 bases and the J gene lost 2 bases, with 10 bases spanning the gap. The CDR3 runs to 15 residues. Germline V CDR1 and CDR2: SGHTA, FQGTGA. The CDR3 is CASSPGSTGANVLTF. The CDR3 nucleotides are TGTGCCAGCAGCCCTGGGAGCACTGGGGCCAACGTCCTGACTTTC.

The chain couples TRBV10-3 to TRBJ2-2; D gene ambiguous. The CDR3 is 15 residues long. CDR1 and CDR2 from the germline V gene are ENHRY and SYGVKD. The V end was cut by 3 bases, the J end by 1 base, with 9 bases between. CDR3 in DNA: TGTGCCATCAGTGACCAGGTTGGGAACACCGGGGAGCTGTTTTTT. Protein: CAISDQVGNTGELFF.

This clonotype was found a few times. The gene calls are TRBV27 and TRBJ2-7; a weak D match, TRBD2 (6 bases). The CDR3 is made up of 13 amino acids. The V end lost 3 bases, the J end lost 3 bases, and 9 bases lay between the germline ends. Germline V gives CDR1 MNHEY, CDR2 SMNVEV (reference sequence). CDR3: CASSLVGGYEQYF. In DNA form, the CDR3 reads TGTGCCAGCAGTTTGGTGGGAGGCTACGAGCAGTACTTC.

The J gene is TRBJ2-7, the V gene TRBV12-3 or TRBV12-4; a weak D match, TRBD2 (6 bases). The CDR3 is made up of 13 amino acids. V was cut by 6 bases and J by 1 base, with 10 bases left in between. The CDR3 DNA follows: TGTGCCAGCAGGCCGGGACTTTCCTACGAGCAGTACTTC. It translates to CASRPGLSYEQYF.

This clonotype was found a few times. The chain combines TRBV7-6 with TRBJ2-2, with 10 bases that match TRBD2. CDR1 is SGHVS, CDR2 FNYEAQ, per germline. The CDR3 has 16 amino acids. Trimming removed 5 bases from V and 1 base from J; junction bases left unmatched: 4. The DNA of the CDR3 is TGTGCCAGCAGCGCGGGGACTAGCGTGAACACCGGGGAGCTGTTTTTT. Encoded protein: CASSAGTSVNTGELFF.

This rearrangement joins TRBV9 to TRBJ2-4; 12 bases are a match to TRBD1. V was pared by 3 bases and J by 2 bases, with 6 bases of the junction left unmatched. The CDR3 has 17 residues. Germline CDR1 is SGDLS and CDR2 is YYNGEE. CDR3 loop: CASSARGTGGTKNIQYF. The CDR3 region has the DNA TGTGCCAGCAGCGCAAGAGGGACAGGGGGCACCAAAAACATTCAGTACTTC.

The V and J genes are TRBV19 and TRBJ2-5, with D unresolved. CDR1 LNHDA and CDR2 SQIVND come from the germline V gene (reference sequence). The length of the CDR3 is 15 residues. The germline V and J ends were trimmed by 1 base and 0 bases, with 9 bases remaining between them. Here the CDR3 DNA reads TGTGCCAGTAGTATAGTCGGAAGGTACCAAGAGACCCAGTACTTC. Its protein product is CASSIVGRYQETQYF. Variable domain in full (rest from reference TRBV19 and TRBJ2-5): DGGITQSPKYLFRKEGQNVTLSCEQNLNHDAMYWYRQDPGQGLRLIYYSQIVNDFQKGDIAEGYSVSREKKESFPLTVTSAQKNPTAFYLCASSIVGRYQETQYFGPGTRLLVL.

The gene calls are TRBV3-1 and TRBJ1-4; D is undetermined. The CDR3 is 13 residues long. Germline loops: CDR1 LGHDT, CDR2 YNNKEL (reference sequence). Deletions cut 6 bases from V and 8 bases from J, with 13 bases between. The CDR3 bases are TGTGCCAGCAGACCCGCATCTGGGGAAAAACTGTTTTTT. Its translation is CASRPASGEKLFF.

CDR3 protein: CASSLDWAEQFF. The CDR3 DNA follows: TGCGCCAGCAGCTTGGATTGGGCGGAGCAGTTCTTC. This chain connects TRBV5-1 to TRBJ2-1, with no clear D. Trimming removed 0 bases at V and 10 bases at J, with 8 bases between. The CDR3 contains 12 residues. Germline CDR1 and CDR2: SGHRS and YFSETQ. The entire variable domain, with the rest obtained from reference TRBV5-1 and TRBJ2-1, is as follows: KAGVTQTPRYLIKTRGQQVTLSCSPISGHRSVSWYQQTPGQGLQFLFEYFSETQRNKGNFPGRFSGRQFSNSRSEMNVSTLELGDSALYLCASSLDWAEQFFGPGTRLTVL.

Worth noting for this clonotype: At one of its ends the junction is not consistent with the germline gene, which may arise from a read error. This chain connects TRBV19 to TRBJ2-1, with D perhaps TRBD2 (6 bases). The CDR3 contains 16 residues. Germline CDR1 and CDR2: LNHDA and SQIVND (reference sequence). This chain's CDR3 is CASSMAIGSWSNEQLF. The CDR3 nucleotides are TGTGCCAGTAGTATGGCGATCGGGAGCTGGTCCAATGAGCAGTTATTC.

The gene calls are TRBV30 and TRBJ2-3; D possibly corresponds to TRBD1 (6 bases). This CDR3 spans 16 amino acids. V dropped 1 base and J dropped 2 bases, with 16 bases sitting between them. The V gene's germline CDR1 is GTSNPN and CDR2 SVGIG (reference sequence). The CDR3 region has the DNA TGTGCCTGGAGTGGAGGGGGTCTCCCGGCCACAGATACGCAGTATTTT. Translated: CAWSGGGLPATDTQYF. Complete variable domain (other parts from reference TRBV30 and TRBJ2-3): SQTIHQWPATLVQPVGSPLSLECTVEGTSNPNLYWYRQAAGRGLQLLFYSVGIGQISSEVPQNLSASRPQDRQFILSSKKLLLSDSGFYLCAWSGGGLPATDTQYFGPGTRLTVL.

The chain joins TRBV9 to TRBJ2-5; D is possibly TRBD1 (5 bases). CDR1 and CDR2 (germline): SGDLS, YYNGEE. The CDR3 loop spans 14 amino acids. With 1 base removed from V and 5 bases from J, the gap between germline ends came to 12 bases. CDR3 DNA sequence: TGTGCCAGCAGCGTAAGCGTCTCAGGGGAGACCCAGTACTTC. Translating gives CASSVSVSGETQYF.

This sequence joins TRBV6-5 and TRBJ1-1, with 7 bases identical to TRBD1. The CDR3 contains 13 residues. Looked up from germline, CDR1 is MNHEY and CDR2 is SVGAGI. The J segment lost 1 base and the V segment lost 6 bases, leaving 2 bases of the junction unmatched. CDR3 DNA sequence: TGTGCCAGCAGCGGACAGGCGAACACTGAAGCTTTCTTT. Translated: CASSGQANTEAFF.

The chain recombines TRBV30 with TRBJ2-7, with a weak D call TRBD1 (5 bases). V lost 2 bases and J lost 3, with 20 bases in between. CDR3 length: 16 amino acids. CDR1 is GTSNPN, CDR2 SVGIG, per germline (reference sequence). The CDR3 loop reads CAWSSLQGPLGYEQYF. Here the CDR3 DNA reads TGTGCCTGGAGTAGTCTTCAGGGCCCCCTGGGCTACGAGCAGTACTTC.

This clonotype has only one observation. The CDR3 here is CASSSPRGAGVQETQYF. For the CDR3, the DNA is TGTGCCAGCAGCTCCCCCCGAGGAGCGGGTGTACAAGAGACCCAGTACTTC. The chain is built from TRBV7-9 and TRBJ2-5; D possibly corresponds to TRBD2 (6 bases). The CDR3 runs 17 residues. Between the trimmed V and J ends, which lost 4 bases and 2 bases, there was a span of 20 bases. Germline V gene data show CDR1 as SEHNR and CDR2 as FQNEAQ (reference sequence).

This clonotype has a handful of counts. This chain connects TRBV12-3 or TRBV12-4 to TRBJ1-4, with TRBD1 as a possible D gene (5 bases). V lost 3 bases, J lost 6 bases, and 23 bases lay in between. The CDR3 runs to 18 residues. The CDR3 region is CASSLGVGQMGPDEKLFF. CDR3 coding DNA: TGTGCCAGCAGTTTGGGCGTGGGGCAGATGGGTCCTGATGAAAAACTGTTTTTT.

This clonotype was detected many times. This chain joins TRBV19 and TRBJ1-5; the D is unclear. The CDR3 has 19 amino acids. Trimming took 1 base from V and 0 from J, leaving 19 bases between them. Germline loops: CDR1 LNHDA, CDR2 SQIVND (reference sequence). The CDR3 DNA is TGTGCCAGTAGTATAGGTAAGGGAATGCGCCCTTATAGCAATCAGCCCCAGCATTTT. Protein: CASSIGKGMRPYSNQPQHF.

The rearrangement uses TRBV4-1 and TRBJ2-3; unclear D gene. Germline V gene lookup returns CDR1 MGHRA and CDR2 YSYEKL. The V gene lost 6 bases and the J gene lost 0 bases, with 13 bases spanning the gap. CDR3 length equals 15 residues. The CDR3 DNA sequence: TGCGCCAGCAGGCGACTGGGCAGCAGCACAGATACGCAGTATTTT. Residues: CASRRLGSSTDTQYF.

This clonotype was seen a few times. V usage is TRBV11-2 and J usage is TRBJ2-2; D is perhaps TRBD1 or TRBD2 (5 bases each). V lost 8 bases and J lost 5, with 12 bases in between. This CDR3 has 13 residues. Per the germline V gene, CDR1 is SGHAT and CDR2 is FQNNGV. The CDR3 DNA follows: TGTGCCAGCCAGAGGGGTTGGACCGGGGAGCTGTTTTTT. As protein: CASQRGWTGELFF.

This clonotype was seen many times. The rearrangement links TRBV9 to TRBJ2-7; D perhaps matches TRBD2 (6 bases). This CDR3 is built from 13 residues. Germline-derived CDR1 and CDR2 are SGDLS and YYNGEE. Trimming cost V 4 bases and J 1 base, with 9 bases left between them. The CDR3 nucleotides read TGTGCCAGCAGCCCGGGACTTTCCTACGAGCAGTACTTC. It encodes CASSPGLSYEQYF. The variable domain in full, with the rest retrieved from reference TRBV9 and TRBJ2-7, is DSGVTQTPKHLITATGQRVTLRCSPRSGDLSVYWYQQSLDQGLQFLIQYYNGEERAKGNILERFSAQQFPDLHSELNLSSLELGDSALYFCASSPGLSYEQYFGPGTRLTVT.

The chain employs TRBV3-1 and TRBJ2-3; D uncertain. The CDR3 is 13 amino acids. Trimming removed 6 bases at V and 6 bases at J, with 13 bases between. From germline, CDR1 is LGHDT and CDR2 YNNKEL (reference sequence). CDR3 region: CASSPSVLDTQYF. For the CDR3, the DNA is TGTGCCAGCAGTCCCTCGGTCCTGGATACGCAGTATTTT.

The V gene is TRBV5-1, the J gene TRBJ2-3, with a weak D call TRBD2 (6 bases). The CDR3 is made up of 15 amino acids. Trimming removed 0 bases at V and 1 base at J, with 9 bases between. Germline V gives CDR1 SGHRS, CDR2 YFSETQ. The CDR3 loop reads CASSLGSSGTDTQYF. In nucleotides, the CDR3 is TGCGCCAGCAGCTTGGGGTCTAGCGGCACAGATACGCAGTATTTT.

For the CDR3, the DNA is TGTGCCACCCCCAGGCGACCCGGGACACCTTGGGAGACCCAGTACTTC. Protein sequence: CATPRRPGTPWETQYF. V usage is TRBV5-8 and J usage is TRBJ2-5; D is perhaps TRBD1 (6 bases). Germline lookup yields CDR1 SGHTS and CDR2 YDEGEE. CDR3 length: 16 residues. V was cut by 9 bases and J by 5 bases, with 26 bases left in between.

This clonotype was seen only a few times. This chain joins TRBV20-1 and TRBJ2-3, with D perhaps matching TRBD1 (5 bases). The V end lost 1 base, the J end lost 0 bases, and 20 bases lay between the germline ends. The CDR3 is 18 residues long. Germline-derived CDR1 and CDR2 are DFQATT and SNEGSKA (reference sequence). CDR3 DNA: TGCAGTGCTAGAGGGTACAGGACGGCTCGTAGAAGCACAGATACGCAGTATTTT. Protein: CSARGYRTARRSTDTQYF.

V usage is TRBV7-6 and J usage is TRBJ2-1; D uncertain. The V end was cut by 5 bases, the J end by 2 bases, with 10 bases between. The CDR3 is made up of 14 amino acids. The germline V gene encodes CDR1 SGHVS and CDR2 FNYEAQ. The CDR3 DNA follows: TGTGCCAGCAGCCCATCCAGGACCTACAATGAGCAGTTCTTC. Its protein is CASSPSRTYNEQFF.